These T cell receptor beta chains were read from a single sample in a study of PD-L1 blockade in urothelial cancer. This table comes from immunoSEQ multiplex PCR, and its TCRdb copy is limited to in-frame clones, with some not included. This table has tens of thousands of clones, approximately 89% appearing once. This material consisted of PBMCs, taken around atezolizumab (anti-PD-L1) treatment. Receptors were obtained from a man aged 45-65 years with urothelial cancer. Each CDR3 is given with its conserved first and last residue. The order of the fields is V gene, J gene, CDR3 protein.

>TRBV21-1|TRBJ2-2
CASSKVGHNTGELFF
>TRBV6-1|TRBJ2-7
CASSWAQGGYEQYF
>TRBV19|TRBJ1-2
CASSSQAFYGYTF
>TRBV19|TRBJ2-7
CASGRGVTYEQYF
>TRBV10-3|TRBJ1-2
CAISELGGDRGYTF
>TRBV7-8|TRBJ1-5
CASSLVTGMQDQPQHF
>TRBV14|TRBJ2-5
CASSQEALDRGETQYF
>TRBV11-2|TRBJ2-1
CASSLVGAGGQGEQFF
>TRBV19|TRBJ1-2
CASMQANYGYTF
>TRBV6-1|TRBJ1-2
CASSDTDRTYGYTF
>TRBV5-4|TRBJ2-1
CASSLGQGRGEQFF
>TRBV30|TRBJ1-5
CAWGQGASQPQHF
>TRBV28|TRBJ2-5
CASSPVRGKTQYF
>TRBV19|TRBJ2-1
CASSIVGQGAYNEQFF
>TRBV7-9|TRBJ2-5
CASSLAGSPETQYF
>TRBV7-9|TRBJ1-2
CASSRGQEVLYGYTF
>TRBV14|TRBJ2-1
CASSHYRARGVNEQFF
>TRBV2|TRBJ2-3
CASHKGGTSTDTQYF
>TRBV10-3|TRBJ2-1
CATAKSNEQFF
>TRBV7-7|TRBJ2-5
CASSPTTSTGRSQETQYF
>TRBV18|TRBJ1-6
CASSPQGPAAGGNNSPLHF
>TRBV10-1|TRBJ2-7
CASSDGTGLTYEQYF
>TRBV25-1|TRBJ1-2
CASSGDRGGYTF
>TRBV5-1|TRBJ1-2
CASSLAGTGGGYTF
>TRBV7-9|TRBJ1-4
CASSDQGYRGEKLFF